This TCR beta chain is from a study of T cell clonotyping in hematopoietic cell transplantation. Generated by immunoSEQ multiplex PCR, the TCRdb table keeps only in-frame clones and is missing some. The table lists several thousand clones, around 16% of them singletons, with approximately 19% in the top ten. V was trimmed by 5 bases and J by 0 bases, leaving 14 bases between them. This CDR3 spans 15 amino acids. Germline V CDR1 and CDR2: SGHTA, FQGNSA. The chain is built from TRBV7-2 and TRBJ2-7, with D tentatively TRBD1 (7 bases). This TCR derives from a male patient between 45 and 59 years old who had an allogeneic stem cell transplant from a related donor, so the T cells may come from the graft donor. Some clones in this sample may be carry-over from other donors' samples. Sequences were derived from peripheral blood mononuclear cells, sampled 30 days after allogeneic stem cell transplant. The CDR3 reads CASSPRRGASYEQYF. The CDR3 DNA reads TGTGCCAGCAGCCCCCGCAGGGGGGCCTCCTACGAGCAGTACTTC.